Sequencing of this T cell receptor (beta chain) was carried out in a study of CD8 T cells in ankylosing spondylitis. Whole-study findings and limits: In ankylosing spondylitis patients, matched synovial fluid reportedly showed significant enrichment of disease-linked clones. Some motif variants were previously reported in reactive arthritis synovial fluid and blood.

Making use of molecular barcodes, quantitative 5'-RACE generated TCR beta libraries. TCRdb reprocessed the 5' RACE reads with MiXCR, giving one entry per CDR3 protein. The profile shows about 90,000 distinct CDR3 sequences, around 26% of them singletons. The CDR3 has 15 residues. With 5 bases clipped from V and 5 bases from J, the junction kept 6 bases outside the gene matches. Germline V gives CDR1 SEHNR, CDR2 FQNEAQ (reference sequence). In this sample, this clonotype turned up a few times. No antigen is known for it. The V gene is TRBV7-9, the J gene TRBJ2-3, with 11 bases fitting TRBD1. Sequenced sample: blood, either unsorted or a sorted T cell fraction (not recorded which). The TCR was taken from a male donor with ankylosing spondylitis or in good health (not recorded which). CDR3 in amino acids: CASSLGQGAVDTQYF. The CDR3 DNA reads as TGTGCCAGCAGCCTAGGACAGGGGGCCGTAGATACGCAGTATTTT.